The next 28 T cell receptor beta chains were all read from a single sample in a study of identical twins (dated by TCRdb to the mid-2010s). Receptors were amplified or captured by 5' RACE. Instrument on record: Illumina HiSeq 2000. The public reads were run again by TCRdb, first through fastp at Q25 and then through MiXCR, and only productive beta chains were kept. A single entry per CDR3 protein holds the most common genes and DNA from its merged rows. Counted in this sample were fewer than 500,000 distinct CDR3 sequences; more than 13% of them appeared once. Approximately 1% of the sample lies in the top ten. The same sample was also studied in work on yellow fever vaccine responses in identical twins.

Sequenced sample: CD4+ T cells sorted from blood. These receptors were collected from a woman younger than 35 in good health.

This clonotype was recorded once. The V call is TRBV9, the J call TRBJ2-2; 10 bases map to TRBD1. Trimming took 4 bases from V and 0 from J; bases not matched to a gene: 6. The V gene's germline CDR1 is SGDLS and CDR2 YYNGEE. The CDR3 consists of 17 residues. CDR3: CASSSGQGEANTGELFF. For the CDR3, the DNA is TGTGCCAGCAGCTCAGGACAGGGGGAAGCGAACACCGGGGAGCTGTTTTTT. The full variable domain, its missing parts supplied by reference TRBV9 and TRBJ2-2, is DSGVTQTPKHLITATGQRVTLRCSPRSGDLSVYWYQQSLDQGLQFLIQYYNGEERAKGNILERFSAQQFPDLHSELNLSSLELGDSALYFCASSSGQGEANTGELFFGEGSRLTVL.

The table lists this clonotype with many counts. J is TRBJ2-3 and V is TRBV29-1; no firm D call. The CDR3 runs 11 residues. Germline-derived CDR1 and CDR2 are SQVTM and ANQGSEA. Trimming removed 5 bases from V and 7 bases from J, with 10 bases in between. DNA of the CDR3: TGCAGCGTTCCCCAGCAGTATACGCAGTATTTT. The encoded protein is CSVPQQYTQYF.

The chain couples TRBV20-1 to TRBJ2-1; 12 nucleotides align to TRBD2. V was pared by 4 bases and J by 7 bases, with 5 bases of the junction left unmatched. Germline V lookup: CDR1 DFQATT, CDR2 SNEGSKA (reference sequence). There are 14 residues in the CDR3. The CDR3, as DNA: TGCAGTGCTAAGAAGCTAGCGGGAGGGAATGAGCAGTTCTTC. It encodes CSAKKLAGGNEQFF.

This clonotype was detected many times. Here the CDR3 DNA reads TGTGCCACCAGCAGCTCCCGGACAGGGGTCTACAATGAGCAGTTCTTC. It specifies CATSSSRTGVYNEQFF. The chain has TRBV15 and TRBJ2-1; 9 bases fit TRBD1. Germline CDR1 LNHNV, CDR2 YYDKDF (reference sequence). V dropped 3 bases and J dropped 3; count of bases not matched to a gene: 6. The CDR3 is made up of 16 amino acids.

This clonotype was seen more than once but under ten times. The chain employs TRBV19 and TRBJ2-3; D is uncertain. The germline gives CDR1 LNHDA, CDR2 SQIVND (reference sequence). Deletions cut 2 bases from V and 4 bases from J, with 7 bases between. The CDR3 is made up of 13 amino acids. The CDR3 loop is CASSILGSDTQYF. The CDR3, as DNA: TGTGCCAGTAGTATACTGGGGTCAGATACGCAGTATTTT.

The chain links TRBV20-1 to TRBJ2-7, with D possibly TRBD1 on 6 matching bases. The V end lost 2 bases, the J end lost 3 bases, and 11 bases lay between the germline ends. The CDR3 totals 13 residues. Germline V gives CDR1 DFQATT, CDR2 SNEGSKA (reference sequence). The CDR3 DNA is TGCAGTGCTAGAACTGCAGGGGTCTACGAGCAGTACTTC. This codes for CSARTAGVYEQYF.

The chain carries TRBV29-1 and TRBJ1-2; no clear D. The V gene lost 0 bases and the J gene lost 1 base, with 6 bases spanning the gap. Germline CDR1 and CDR2: SQVTM and ANQGSEA. CDR3 length: 13 amino acids. The DNA of the CDR3 is TGCAGCGTTGAAGATCCGGATAACTATGGCTACACCTTC. Amino acid sequence: CSVEDPDNYGYTF.

This clonotype was seen at least ten times. The chain has TRBV29-1 and TRBJ1-1, with unresolved D. Germline values: CDR1 SQVTM, CDR2 ANQGSEA. Trimming cost V 7 bases and J 5 bases, with 20 bases left between them. The CDR3 has 14 residues. The CDR3 DNA is TGCAGCGCTACTGGTGGGGTGGTCGAGACTGAAGCTTTCTTT. Translated, it gives CSATGGVVETEAFF.

This clonotype occurred many times. The rearrangement joins TRBV7-3 to TRBJ1-5; D is ambiguous. The CDR3 loop spans 13 amino acids. CDR1 SGHTA and CDR2 FQGTGA come from the germline V gene. V lost 1 base to trimming and J lost 5 bases, with 6 bases between them. The CDR3 DNA reads TGTGCCAGCAGCTTAAACAGTGATCAGCCCCAGCATTTT. Its translation: CASSLNSDQPQHF.

In this sample, this clonotype turned up a few times. V gene TRBV19 combines with J gene TRBJ2-1, with D possibly being TRBD2 (5 bases). Germline-derived CDR1 and CDR2 are LNHDA and SQIVND (reference sequence). The CDR3 extends over 15 amino acids. V dropped 3 bases and J dropped 9 bases, with 18 bases sitting between them. The CDR3 loop reads CASSIARAVGGEQFF. For the CDR3, the DNA is TGTGCCAGTAGTATCGCGAGGGCCGTCGGTGGTGAGCAGTTCTTC.

The chain joins TRBV20-1 to TRBJ2-7; 10 bases are a match to TRBD2. Germline V CDR1 and CDR2: DFQATT, SNEGSKA (reference sequence). Unmatched junction bases numbered 11, after V lost 0 bases and J lost 0 bases. CDR3 length: 18 residues. CDR3 sequence: CSARDPRSPSGSSYEQYF. DNA of the CDR3: TGCAGTGCTAGAGACCCTAGAAGCCCTAGCGGGAGCTCCTACGAGCAGTACTTC.

This clonotype was counted a few times. V is TRBV14 and J is TRBJ2-1, with a possible D match to TRBD2 (5 bases). The V gene's germline CDR1 is SGHDN and CDR2 FVKESK. There are 15 residues in the CDR3. V lost 3 bases, J lost 6 bases, and 15 bases lay in between. CDR3 in amino acids: CASSQTTLARNEQFF. CDR3 DNA: TGTGCCAGCAGCCAGACTACTTTAGCCCGCAATGAGCAGTTCTTC.

In regard to this clonotype: A read error may produce the germline difference seen at one junction end. The chain is built from TRBV11-2 and TRBJ2-5; perhaps TRBD2 as D (5 bases). The CDR3 has 14 amino acids. Germline CDR1 SGHAT, CDR2 FQNNGV. The CDR3 loop reads CTSSILGLQETQYF. CDR3 bases: TGTACCAGCAGCATCCTAGGACTCCAAGAGACCCAGTACTTC.

The chain combines TRBV6-2 or TRBV6-3 with TRBJ2-6, with unresolved D. Germline CDR1 reads MNHEY; CDR2 reads SVGEGT. V lost 6 bases and J lost 3, with 12 bases in between. There are 15 residues in the CDR3. The CDR3 here is CASRATAIGANVLTF. As DNA, the CDR3 is TGTGCCAGCAGGGCAACGGCCATTGGGGCCAACGTCCTGACTTTC.

This clonotype was picked up many times. The chain is built from TRBV5-1 and TRBJ2-1, with TRBD2 identical over 13 bases. This CDR3 region has 19 residues. Looked up from germline, CDR1 is SGHRS and CDR2 is YFSETQ. V gave up 0 bases and J gave up 8 bases; unmatched junction bases: 14. DNA for the CDR3: TGCGCCAGCAGCTTGGCTGAGTGGACTAGCGGGGGTAGGATAGATGAGCAGTTCTTC. Translated, it gives CASSLAEWTSGGRIDEQFF.

The chain is built from TRBV4-3 and TRBJ2-5; D call uncertain. The CDR3 has 15 residues. V lost 0 bases and J lost 3, with 11 bases in between. The germline gives CDR1 LGHNA, CDR2 YSLEER. CDR3 DNA sequence: TGCGCCAGCAGCCAAGATACTATCACGGAAGAGACCCAGTACTTC. Protein product: CASSQDTITEETQYF.

This clonotype was observed at least ten times. This chain uses TRBV12-3 or TRBV12-4 with TRBJ2-5; D gene uncertain. The CDR3 has 12 residues. Trimming removed 3 bases from V and 5 bases from J, with 7 bases in between. The CDR3 loop is CASSFNRETQYF. The CDR3 DNA follows: TGTGCCAGCAGTTTTAATAGGGAGACCCAGTACTTC.

The chain links TRBV3-1 to TRBJ2-3; 8 bases are shared with TRBD2. CDR3 length: 16 residues. From germline, CDR1 is LGHDT and CDR2 YNNKEL (reference sequence). V gave up 0 bases and J gave up 0 bases; unmatched junction bases: 2. CDR3 protein: CASSQEAGGSTDTQYF. The CDR3 bases are TGTGCCAGCAGCCAAGAGGCGGGGGGCAGCACAGATACGCAGTATTTT.

This clonotype turned up a few times. The chain uses TRBV20-1 and TRBJ1-5; TRBD1 is a possible D gene (5 bases). This CDR3 spans 13 amino acids. Trimming removed 3 bases at V and 4 bases at J, with 10 bases between. Looked up from germline, CDR1 is DFQATT and CDR2 is SNEGSKA (reference sequence). The CDR3 DNA follows: TGCAGTGCTAGGGGGGTGAGTAATCAGCCCCAGCATTTT. Protein product: CSARGVSNQPQHF.

The rearrangement links TRBV2 to TRBJ2-7, with D uncertain. The CDR3 totals 13 residues. V lost 4 bases, J lost 0 bases, and 7 bases lay in between. Germline V gives CDR1 SNHLY, CDR2 FYNNEI. CDR3 sequence reads: CASSADFSYEQYF. Here the CDR3 DNA reads TGTGCCAGCAGTGCGGATTTCTCCTACGAGCAGTACTTC.

The chain joins TRBV3-1 to TRBJ2-7; perhaps TRBD1 as D (6 bases). Germline loops: CDR1 LGHDT, CDR2 YNNKEL (reference sequence). The CDR3 has 12 residues. The CDR3 nucleotides are TGTACCACCTCGGACAGTTCCTACGAGCAGTACTTC. It encodes CTTSDSSYEQYF.

The V call is TRBV10-2, the J call TRBJ2-1; D gene uncertain. The CDR3 is made up of 16 amino acids. Trimming took 0 bases from V and 2 from J, leaving 11 bases between them. Germline V gene lookup returns CDR1 WSHSY and CDR2 SAAADI. The CDR3 here is CASSESVTRAYNEQFF. CDR3 in DNA: TGCGCCAGCAGTGAGTCTGTGACACGAGCCTACAATGAGCAGTTCTTC.

This clonotype was observed a few times. The rearrangement joins TRBV7-9 to TRBJ2-7; D is tentatively TRBD1 or TRBD2 (5 bases each). Germline CDR1 and CDR2: SEHNR and FQNEAQ (reference sequence). This CDR3 has 13 residues. V was cut by 10 bases and J by 3 bases, with 16 bases left in between. In DNA, the CDR3 is TGTGCCATCCGTCGGGACCTTAACTACGAGCAGTACTTC. It encodes CAIRRDLNYEQYF.

This clonotype appeared many times. A much more abundant neighbour one base away suggests this may be a read error. The chain employs TRBV7-2 and TRBJ2-7, with D uncertain. V lost 6 bases and J lost 0, with 9 bases in between. Germline CDR1 is SGHTA and CDR2 is FQGNSA. The CDR3 totals 13 residues. The CDR3 DNA follows: TGTGCCAGCAGTTTGAGCGACTCCTACGAGCAGTACTTC. It translates to CASSLSDSYEQYF.

This clonotype was seen a few times. The genes are TRBV3-1 and TRBJ2-7; 7 nucleotides line up with TRBD1. From germline, CDR1 is LGHDT and CDR2 YNNKEL (reference sequence). The CDR3 spans 15 residues. V gave up 0 bases and J gave up 3 bases; unmatched junction bases: 5. DNA for the CDR3: TGTGCCAGCAGCCAAGAGTCGACAGGGTTCTACGAGCAGTACTTC. Its translation is CASSQESTGFYEQYF.

This clonotype was observed a handful of times. The rearrangement joins TRBV6-1 to TRBJ2-3; 7 bases are shared with TRBD1. V lost 4 bases to trimming and J lost 3 bases; unmatched junction nucleotides: 4. The CDR3 contains 14 residues. CDR1 and CDR2 from the germline V gene are MNHNS and SASEGT. CDR3 sequence (DNA): TGTGCCAGCAGTGTCGTGACAGGGACAGATACGCAGTATTTT. It encodes CASSVVTGTDTQYF.

This clonotype was observed a handful of times. The gene calls are TRBV12-3 or TRBV12-4 and TRBJ2-7, with unresolved D. The V and J ends lost 0 bases and 2 bases respectively, with 8 bases between them. This CDR3 is built from 14 residues. The CDR3 here is CASSLALSPYEQYF. The CDR3, as DNA: TGTGCCAGCAGTTTAGCTCTGTCCCCCTACGAGCAGTACTTC.

The gene calls are TRBV7-9 and TRBJ2-7; 9 bases are a match to TRBD2. Germline V gives CDR1 SEHNR, CDR2 FQNEAQ (reference sequence). This CDR3 is 15 amino acids long. The trim removed 2 bases at V and 4 bases at J, leaving 6 bases unmatched. CDR3: CASSLPGLASYEQYF. CDR3 bases: TGTGCCAGCAGCTTACCGGGACTAGCCTCATACGAGCAGTACTTC.